The 18 T cell receptor beta chains given below trace back to one sample, sequenced in a study of cytomegalovirus exposure and HLA in healthy donors. 60 Vbeta and 13 Jbeta primers were used in PCR. TCRdb keeps only in-frame clones here, not all; method: immunoSEQ multiplex PCR. The profile shows over 150,000 clones, approximately 80% of them singletons. Sequenced input: PBMCs. The receptors were gathered from a man younger than 35 in good health and CMV-seropositive.

The chain couples TRBV7-2 to TRBJ1-3; weak D call: TRBD1 (5 bases). The CDR3 spans 15 residues. Per germline, CDR1 SGHTA and CDR2 FQGNSA. Between the trimmed V and J ends, which lost 2 bases and 4 bases, there was a span of 12 bases. Written as DNA, the CDR3 is TGTGCCAGCAGCTTACTCAGGGTGGTAGGAAACACCATATATTTT. Protein sequence: CASSLLRVVGNTIYF.

The genes are TRBV18 and TRBJ1-3; the D gene is possibly TRBD1 (5 bases). The CDR3 consists of 15 residues. Germline V gene data show CDR1 as KGHSH and CDR2 as LQKENI. The V end lost 3 bases, the J end lost 6 bases, and 15 bases lay between the germline ends. The DNA of the CDR3 is TGTGCCAGCTCACCTATGTCGCTCAGGGAAAACACCATATATTTT. Protein product: CASSPMSLRENTIYF.

This chain uses TRBV11-2 with TRBJ2-7, with a weak D call TRBD2 (6 bases). Trimming took 5 bases from V and 5 from J, leaving 19 bases between them. CDR1 and CDR2 (germline): SGHAT, FQNNGV. This CDR3 spans 15 amino acids. CDR3 sequence reads: CASSQGTGVADEQYF. The DNA for the CDR3 is TGTGCCAGCAGCCAAGGGACGGGAGTCGCCGACGAGCAGTACTTC.

Concerning this clone: At one end the junction does not follow the germline gene, possibly because of a read error. V is TRBV6-1 and J is TRBJ1-1; maybe TRBD1 (6 bases). Germline V gene sequence: CDR1 MNHNS, CDR2 SASEGT. This CDR3 region has 13 residues. This CDR3 reads CASSERWQGPGTF. The CDR3, as DNA: TGTGCCAGCAGTGAACGGTGGCAGGGGCCCGGAACCTTT.

The chain links TRBV5-6 to TRBJ2-3, with 11 bases matching TRBD1. V shed 2 bases, J shed 6 bases, and the junction held 8 bases outside the gene matches. The CDR3 loop spans 16 amino acids. Germline CDR1 SGHDT, CDR2 YYEEEE. CDR3 bases: TGTGCCAGCAGCTTACCGGACAGGGGGCGCGGCGATACGCAGTATTTT. The encoded protein is CASSLPDRGRGDTQYF. Full variable domain (outside the CDR3, taken from reference TRBV5-6 and TRBJ2-3): DAGVTQSPTHLIKTRGQQVTLRCSPKSGHDTVSWYQQALGQGPQFIFQYYEEEERQRGNFPDRFSGHQFPNYSSELNVNALLLGDSALYLCASSLPDRGRGDTQYFGPGTRLTVL.

The chain couples TRBV11-2 to TRBJ2-5; 8 bases line up with TRBD2. CDR1 SGHAT and CDR2 FQNNGV come from the germline V gene. This CDR3 has 15 residues. V shed 4 bases, J shed 1 base, and the junction held 5 bases outside the gene matches. CDR3 residues: CASSSLAGRQETQYF. DNA of the CDR3: TGTGCCAGCAGCTCCCTAGCGGGCCGCCAAGAGACCCAGTACTTC.

J is TRBJ2-7 and V is TRBV11-2, with D maybe TRBD2 (6 bases). Germline CDR1 and CDR2: SGHAT and FQNNGV. The CDR3 runs 16 residues. Trimming pared 1 base from V and 2 bases from J, leaving 15 bases between. The chain's CDR3 is CASSLGLGGTAYEQYF. Written as DNA, the CDR3 is TGTGCCAGCAGCTTAGGTCTTGGGGGGACCGCCTACGAGCAGTACTTC. The full variable domain, with the rest looked up from reference TRBV11-2 and TRBJ2-7, is EAGVAQSPRYKIIEKRQSVAFWCNPISGHATLYWYQQILGQGPKLLIQFQNNGVVDDSQLPKDRFSAERLKGVDSTLKIQPAKLEDSAVYLCASSLGLGGTAYEQYFGPGTRLTVT.

The rearrangement uses TRBV2 and TRBJ1-2; D call uncertain. Trimming stripped 2 bases from V and 6 bases from J, with 13 bases between. This CDR3 is built from 14 residues. CDR1 is SNHLY and CDR2 is FYNNEI in the germline V gene. CDR3 in DNA: TGTGCCAGCAGTGAACTGATCAATGCGCATGGCTACACCTTC. Protein sequence: CASSELINAHGYTF.

CDR3 sequence: CASSMGGHDSPLHF. The CDR3 coding sequence is TGTGCCAGCAGCATGGGGGGTCACGATTCACCCCTCCACTTT. J is TRBJ1-6 and V is TRBV9, with D possibly TRBD1 on 5 matching bases. In germline, CDR1 is SGDLS, CDR2 YYNGEE. V was clipped by 4 bases and J by 8 bases, with 13 bases between them. This CDR3 is 14 amino acids long.

The chain recombines TRBV2 with TRBJ2-1; possible D gene TRBD1, 6 bases. V was trimmed by 6 bases and J by 5 bases, leaving 14 bases between them. Germline loops: CDR1 SNHLY, CDR2 FYNNEI. This CDR3 contains 14 residues. CDR3 region: CASRNRAQDNEQFF. CDR3 sequence (DNA): TGTGCCAGCAGAAACAGGGCTCAGGACAATGAGCAGTTCTTC.

This chain joins TRBV5-4 and TRBJ2-5; 7 bases are shared with TRBD1. The DNA end is a closer match to TRBJ2-7, so the J assignment may be wrong. This CDR3 spans 14 amino acids. CDR1 is SGHNT, CDR2 YYREEE, per germline (reference sequence). The CDR3 bases are TGTGCCAGCAGCTTGCCGGGACAGAAGTACGAGCAGTACTTC. It translates to CASSLPGQKYEQYF.

The genes are TRBV7-9 and TRBJ1-1; weak D call: TRBD1 (5 bases). V lost 3 bases and J lost 3, with 8 bases in between. Germline V gene lookup returns CDR1 SEHNR and CDR2 FQNEAQ (reference sequence). This CDR3 has 13 residues. The CDR3 DNA reads as TGTGCCAGCAGCTTCGGGGGTGACACTGAAGCTTTCTTT. It yields the protein CASSFGGDTEAFF.

V is TRBV5-1 and J is TRBJ1-3; D is perhaps TRBD1 (6 bases). The CDR3 consists of 16 residues. Trimming removed 4 bases at V and 0 bases at J, with 14 bases between. Germline V gene sequence: CDR1 SGHRS, CDR2 YFSETQ. CDR3 nucleotide sequence: TGCGCCAGCAGCCGGACGGACAGCAGCTCTGGAAACACCATATATTTT. This codes for CASSRTDSSSGNTIYF.

J is TRBJ2-3 and V is TRBV5-4; D may be TRBD1 (6 bases). Per germline, CDR1 SGHNT and CDR2 YYREEE (reference sequence). The V gene lost 4 bases and the J gene lost 0 bases, with 15 bases spanning the gap. This CDR3 is 16 amino acids long. In DNA, the CDR3 is TGTGCCAGCAGCATAGGGACACCAACTAGCACAGATACGCAGTATTTT. As protein: CASSIGTPTSTDTQYF.

In DNA form, the CDR3 reads TGTGCCAGCAGTTTCAGGGGTGGAAACACCATATATTTT. It codes for CASSFRGGNTIYF. This chain uses TRBV27 with TRBJ1-3, with a weak D call TRBD1 (6 bases). Trimming left V 3 bases short and J 3 bases short, with 6 bases between. This CDR3 has 13 residues. Germline V gene sequence: CDR1 MNHEY, CDR2 SMNVEV (reference sequence).

This chain joins TRBV7-2 and TRBJ2-5, with a possible D match to TRBD2 (6 bases). Germline V gene data show CDR1 as SGHTA and CDR2 as FQGNSA. Deletions cut 10 bases from V and 3 bases from J, with 18 bases between. The CDR3 contains 14 residues. The CDR3 coding sequence is TGTGCCATCACGCGGGGTGTGACTAAAGAGACCCAGTACTTC. This encodes CAITRGVTKETQYF.

The V call is TRBV2, the J call TRBJ1-2, with 8 bases lining up with TRBD1. Trimming cost V 5 bases and J 5 bases; bases outside gene matches: 10. The CDR3 consists of 15 residues. CDR1 and CDR2 (germline): SNHLY, FYNNEI. CDR3 nucleotide sequence: TGTGCCAGCAGTAACCGACAGGGGCCCCCGTATGGCTACACCTTC. Amino acid sequence: CASSNRQGPPYGYTF.

Comments on this clone: At one end the junction does not follow the germline gene, possibly because of a read error. The V and J genes are TRBV7-9 and TRBJ1-5; TRBD1 might be the D (5 bases). The germline V gene has CDR1 SEHNR and CDR2 FQNEAQ (reference sequence). This CDR3 is 14 amino acids long. The CDR3 is CSSSPSRGDQPQHF. The CDR3 DNA follows: TGTTCCAGCAGCCCCTCTCGCGGGGACCAGCCCCAGCATTTT.